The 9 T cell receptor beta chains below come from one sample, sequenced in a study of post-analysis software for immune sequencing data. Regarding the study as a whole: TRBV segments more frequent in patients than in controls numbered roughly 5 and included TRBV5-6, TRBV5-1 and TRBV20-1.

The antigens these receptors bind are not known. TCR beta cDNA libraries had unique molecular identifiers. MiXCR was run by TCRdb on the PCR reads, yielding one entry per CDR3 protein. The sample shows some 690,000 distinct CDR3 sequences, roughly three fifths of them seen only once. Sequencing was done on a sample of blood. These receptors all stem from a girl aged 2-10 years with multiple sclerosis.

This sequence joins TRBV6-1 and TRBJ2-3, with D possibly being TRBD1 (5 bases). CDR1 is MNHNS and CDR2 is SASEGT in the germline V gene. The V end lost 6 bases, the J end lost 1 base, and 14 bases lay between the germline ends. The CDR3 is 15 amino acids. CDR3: CASRVSGAGTDTQYF. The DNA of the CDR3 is TGTGCCAGCAGGGTATCTGGGGCGGGCACAGATACGCAGTATTTT.

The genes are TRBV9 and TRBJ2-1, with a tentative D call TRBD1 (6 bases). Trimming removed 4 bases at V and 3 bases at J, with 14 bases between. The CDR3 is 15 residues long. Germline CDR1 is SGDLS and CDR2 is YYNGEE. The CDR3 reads CASSPTGTYYNEQFF. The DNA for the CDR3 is TGTGCCAGCAGCCCCACCGGGACATACTACAATGAGCAGTTCTTC.

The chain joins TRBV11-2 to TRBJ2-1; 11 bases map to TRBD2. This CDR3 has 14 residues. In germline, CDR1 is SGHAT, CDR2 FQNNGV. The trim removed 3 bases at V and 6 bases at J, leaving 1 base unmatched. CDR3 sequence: CASSFGTSGNEQFF. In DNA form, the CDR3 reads TGTGCCAGCAGCTTTGGGACTAGCGGCAATGAGCAGTTCTTC. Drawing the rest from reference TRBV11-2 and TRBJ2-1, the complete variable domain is EAGVAQSPRYKIIEKRQSVAFWCNPISGHATLYWYQQILGQGPKLLIQFQNNGVVDDSQLPKDRFSAERLKGVDSTLKIQPAKLEDSAVYLCASSFGTSGNEQFFGPGTRLTVL.

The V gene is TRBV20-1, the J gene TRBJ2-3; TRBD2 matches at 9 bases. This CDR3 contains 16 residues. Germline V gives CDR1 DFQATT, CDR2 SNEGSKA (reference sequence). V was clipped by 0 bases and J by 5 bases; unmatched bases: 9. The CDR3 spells CSARDISGRSKDTQYF. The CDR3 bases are TGCAGTGCTAGAGATATCAGCGGGAGGAGTAAAGATACGCAGTATTTT.

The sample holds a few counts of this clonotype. The CDR3 reads CSVSPGLADYEQYF. CDR3 coding DNA: TGCAGCGTTTCCCCGGGACTAGCGGACTACGAGCAGTACTTC. The rearrangement uses TRBV29-1 and TRBJ2-7, with 11 bases identical to TRBD2. Germline V gives CDR1 SQVTM, CDR2 ANQGSEA. The V gene end was trimmed by 5 bases and the J gene end by 3 bases; junction bases not matched to a gene: 6. The CDR3 consists of 14 residues.

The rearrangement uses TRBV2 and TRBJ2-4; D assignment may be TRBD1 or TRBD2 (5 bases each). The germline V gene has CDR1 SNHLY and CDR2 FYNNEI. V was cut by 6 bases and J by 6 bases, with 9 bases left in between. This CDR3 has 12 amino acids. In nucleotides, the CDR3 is TGTGCCAGCAGAGAGGGGTTAAACATTCAGTACTTC. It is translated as CASREGLNIQYF.

Here the CDR3 DNA reads TGTGCCATCGGTTGGACTAGCGGATACAATGAGCAGTTCTTC. Protein product: CAIGWTSGYNEQFF. The J gene is TRBJ2-1, the V gene TRBV10-3; the match to TRBD2 covers 10 bases. The germline V gene has CDR1 ENHRY and CDR2 SYGVKD. Germline trimming cut 8 bases from V and 4 bases from J; bases unmatched to any gene: 5. The CDR3 contains 14 residues.

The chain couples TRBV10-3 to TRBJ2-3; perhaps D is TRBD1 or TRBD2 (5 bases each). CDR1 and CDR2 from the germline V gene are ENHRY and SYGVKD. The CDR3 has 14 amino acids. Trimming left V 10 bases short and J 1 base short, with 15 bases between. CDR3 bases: TGTGCCACGACCCCGGGACCTCGCACAGATACGCAGTATTTT. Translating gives CATTPGPRTDTQYF.

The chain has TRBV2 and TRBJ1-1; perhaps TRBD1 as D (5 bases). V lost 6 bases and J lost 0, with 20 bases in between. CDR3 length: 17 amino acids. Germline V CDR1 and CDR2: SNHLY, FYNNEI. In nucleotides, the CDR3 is TGTGCCAGCAGGGTCGGCAGGGAACGGGGCATGAACACTGAAGCTTTCTTT. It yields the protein CASRVGRERGMNTEAFF.